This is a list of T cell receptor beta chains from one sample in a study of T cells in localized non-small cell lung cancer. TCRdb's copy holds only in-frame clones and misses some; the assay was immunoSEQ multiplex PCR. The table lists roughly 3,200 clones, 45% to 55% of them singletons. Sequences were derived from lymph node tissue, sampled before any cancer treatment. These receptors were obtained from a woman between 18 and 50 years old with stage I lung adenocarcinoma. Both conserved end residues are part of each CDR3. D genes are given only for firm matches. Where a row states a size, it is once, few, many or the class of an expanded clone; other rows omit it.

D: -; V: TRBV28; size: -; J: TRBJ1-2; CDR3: CASAGGAERYGYTF; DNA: TGTGCCAGTGCCGGGGGGGCTGAGCGCTATGGCTACACCTTC
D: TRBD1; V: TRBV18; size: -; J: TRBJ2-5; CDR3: CASSPPDRGPGETQYF; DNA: TGTGCCAGCTCACCTCCGGACAGGGGGCCGGGAGAGACCCAGTACTTC
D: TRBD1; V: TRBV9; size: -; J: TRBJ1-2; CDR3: CASMQGAADYGYTF; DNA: TGTGCCAGCATGCAGGGGGCCGCTGACTATGGCTACACCTTC
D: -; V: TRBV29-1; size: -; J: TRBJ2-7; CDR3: CSVEAGSRPYEQYF; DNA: TGCAGCGTTGAAGCAGGGTCAAGGCCCTACGAGCAGTACTTC
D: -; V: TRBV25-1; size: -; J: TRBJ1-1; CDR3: CASSSTGWPEAFF; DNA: TGTGCCAGCAGTAGTACAGGGTGGCCTGAAGCTTTCTTT
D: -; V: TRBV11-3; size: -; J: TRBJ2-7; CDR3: CASSLGPGVGTYEQYF; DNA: TGTGCCAGCAGCTTAGGCCCGGGGGTAGGAACCTACGAGCAGTACTTC
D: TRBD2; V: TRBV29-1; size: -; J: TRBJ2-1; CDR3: CSVSRGVATYNEQFF; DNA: TGCAGCGTTTCCCGGGGGGTAGCTACGTACAATGAGCAGTTCTTC
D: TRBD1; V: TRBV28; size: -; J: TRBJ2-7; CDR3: CASSLGTGVPSYEQYF; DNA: TGTGCCAGCAGTTTAGGGACAGGGGTTCCCTCCTACGAGCAGTACTTC
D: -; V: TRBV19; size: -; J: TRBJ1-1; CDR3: CASSINSGYAEAFF; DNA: TGTGCCAGTAGTATTAACAGCGGGTACGCTGAAGCTTTCTTT
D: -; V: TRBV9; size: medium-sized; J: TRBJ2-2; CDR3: CASSVSITGELFF; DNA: TGTGCCAGCAGCGTAAGCATTACCGGGGAGCTGTTTTTT
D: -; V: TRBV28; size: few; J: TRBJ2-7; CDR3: CASSPTHHRATYEQYF; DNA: TGTGCCAGCAGTCCTACCCACCACCGGGCCACCTACGAGCAGTACTTC
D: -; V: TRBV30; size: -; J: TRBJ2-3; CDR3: CAWSNNTDTQYF; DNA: TGTGCCTGGAGTAACAACACAGATACGCAGTATTTT
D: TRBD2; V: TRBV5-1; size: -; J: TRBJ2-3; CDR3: CASSFGGLAGESTDTQYF; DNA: TGCGCCAGCAGCTTTGGAGGACTAGCAGGAGAAAGCACAGATACGCAGTATTTT
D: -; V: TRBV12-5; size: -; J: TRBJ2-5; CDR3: CASATEPGTETQYF; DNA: TGTGCTAGTGCCACGGAGCCAGGGACGGAGACCCAGTACTTC
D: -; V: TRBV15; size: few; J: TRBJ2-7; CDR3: CATSRDLVRGIPYEQYF; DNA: TGTGCCACCAGCAGAGATCTCGTACGGGGGATCCCCTACGAGCAGTACTTC
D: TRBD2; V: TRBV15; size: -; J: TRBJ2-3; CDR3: CATSRPSGSTDTQYF; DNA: TGTGCCACCAGCAGACCTAGCGGTAGCACAGATACGCAGTATTTT
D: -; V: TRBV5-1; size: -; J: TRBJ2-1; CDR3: CTSSPPTGPAVHEQFF; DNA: TGCACCAGCAGCCCACCGACGGGCCCAGCGGTTCATGAGCAGTTCTTC
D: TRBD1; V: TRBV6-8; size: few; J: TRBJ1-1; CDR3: CASSSRDRVLEAFF; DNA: TGTGCCAGTAGTTCCCGGGACAGGGTTCTGGAAGCTTTCTTT
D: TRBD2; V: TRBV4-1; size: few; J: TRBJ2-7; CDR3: CASSRGTSGNYEQYF; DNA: TGCGCCAGCAGCCGCGGGACTAGCGGGAACTACGAGCAGTACTTC
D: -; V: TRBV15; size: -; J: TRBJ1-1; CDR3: CATSRDVTGATEAFF; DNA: TGTGCCACCAGCAGAGATGTGACGGGGGCGACTGAAGCTTTCTTT
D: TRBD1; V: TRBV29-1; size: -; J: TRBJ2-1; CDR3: CSVDRTGNRGEQFF; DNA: TGCAGCGTTGACCGGACAGGGAATCGAGGTGAGCAGTTCTTC
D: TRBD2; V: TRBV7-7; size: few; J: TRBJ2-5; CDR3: CASSRLAGVGETQYF; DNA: TGTGCCAGCAGTCGACTAGCGGGAGTAGGGGAGACCCAGTACTTC
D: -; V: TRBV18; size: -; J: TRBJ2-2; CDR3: CASSPPERSNTGELFF; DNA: TGTGCCAGCTCACCACCTGAGCGGTCGAACACCGGGGAGCTGTTTTTT
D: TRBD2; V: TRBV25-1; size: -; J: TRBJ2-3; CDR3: CASSEDWAGGTDTQYF; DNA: TGTGCCAGCAGTGAAGATTGGGCGGGGGGCACAGATACGCAGTATTTT
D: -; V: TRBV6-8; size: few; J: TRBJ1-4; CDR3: CASSYSRTPEKLFF; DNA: TGTGCCAGCAGTTACTCTCGTACGCCGGAAAAACTGTTTTTT
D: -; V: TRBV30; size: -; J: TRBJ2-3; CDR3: CAWSVSGTPTDTQYF; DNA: TGTGCCTGGAGCGTTAGCGGTACCCCTACAGATACGCAGTATTTT
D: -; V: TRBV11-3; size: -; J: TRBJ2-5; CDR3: CASSLGPTEETQYF; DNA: TGTGCCAGCAGCTTGGGGCCCACGGAGGAGACCCAGTACTTC
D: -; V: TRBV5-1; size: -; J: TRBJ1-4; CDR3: CASSQEWTMYEKLFF; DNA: TGCGCCAGCAGCCAAGAATGGACGATGTATGAAAAACTGTTTTTT
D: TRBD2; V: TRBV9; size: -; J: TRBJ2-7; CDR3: CASSLGLAGGYEQYF; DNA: TGTGCCAGCAGCCTTGGGCTAGCGGGAGGTTACGAGCAGTACTTC
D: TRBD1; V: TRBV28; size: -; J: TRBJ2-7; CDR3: CASSLRDRFAYEQYF; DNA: TGTGCCAGCAGCCTACGGGACAGGTTTGCCTACGAGCAGTACTTC
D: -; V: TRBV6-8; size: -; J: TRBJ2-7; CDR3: CASRYTRDGIYEQYF; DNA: TGTGCCAGCAGATACACTAGGGATGGGATCTACGAGCAGTACTTC
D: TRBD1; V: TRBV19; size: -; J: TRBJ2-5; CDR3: CASSDRGRGETQYF; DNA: TGTGCCAGTAGCGACAGGGGGCGAGGGGAGACCCAGTACTTC
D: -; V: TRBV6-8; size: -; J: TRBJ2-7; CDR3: CASTRVGGLTVGGFAYEQYF; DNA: TGTGCCAGCACCCGCGTAGGCGGGCTTACGGTCGGCGGCTTTGCCTACGAGCAGTACTTC
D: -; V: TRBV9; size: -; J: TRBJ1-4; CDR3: CASSEVAPGPDNEKLFF; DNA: TGTGCCAGCAGTGAAGTTGCCCCCGGGCCAGATAATGAAAAACTGTTTTTT
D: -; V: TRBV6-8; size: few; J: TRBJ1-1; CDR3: CASSYSRTGNTEAFF; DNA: TGTGCCAGCAGTTACTCAAGGACGGGGAACACTGAAGCTTTCTTT
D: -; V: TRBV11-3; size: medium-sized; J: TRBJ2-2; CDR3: CASSLGPAAGELFF; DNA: TGTGCCAGCAGCTTAGGGCCGGCGGCGGGGGAGCTGTTTTTT
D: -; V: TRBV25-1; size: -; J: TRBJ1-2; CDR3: CASSVGGRGGYTF; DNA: TGTGCCAGCAGTGTCGGGGGTAGGGGCGGCTACACCTTC
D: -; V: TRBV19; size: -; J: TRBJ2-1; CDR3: CASNIREEAGNEQFF; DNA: TGTGCCAGTAATATAAGGGAGGAGGCTGGCAATGAGCAGTTCTTC
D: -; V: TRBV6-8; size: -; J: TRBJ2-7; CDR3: CASSRGDVAYEQYF; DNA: TGTGCCAGCAGCCGAGGGGACGTGGCCTACGAGCAGTACTTC
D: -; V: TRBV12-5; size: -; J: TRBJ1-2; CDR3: CAKRQEDGYTF; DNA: TGTGCTAAACGGCAAGAGGATGGCTACACCTTC
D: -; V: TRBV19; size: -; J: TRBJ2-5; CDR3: CASSLLHREETQYF; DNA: TGTGCCAGTAGTTTGTTGCATCGGGAAGAGACCCAGTACTTC
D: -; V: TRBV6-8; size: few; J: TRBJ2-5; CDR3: CASSKVQETQYF; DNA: TGTGCCAGCAGTAAGGTCCAAGAGACCCAGTACTTC
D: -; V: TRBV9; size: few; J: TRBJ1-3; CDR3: CASSVAPRTGSGNTIYF; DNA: TGTGCCAGCAGCGTCGCCCCCCGAACAGGGTCTGGAAACACCATATATTTT
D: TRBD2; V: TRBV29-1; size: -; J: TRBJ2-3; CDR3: CSVMREGGWLDTQYF; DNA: TGCAGCGTTATGCGGGAGGGCGGATGGTTAGATACGCAGTATTTT
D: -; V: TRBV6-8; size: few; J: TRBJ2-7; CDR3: CASSSPGLLAEQYF; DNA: TGTGCCAGCAGCTCCCCGGGACTCTTAGCAGAGCAATACTTC
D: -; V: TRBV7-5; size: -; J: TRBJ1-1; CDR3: CASSLGNRGNTEAFF; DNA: TGTGCCAGCAGCTTAGGGAACCGAGGAAACACTGAAGCTTTCTTT
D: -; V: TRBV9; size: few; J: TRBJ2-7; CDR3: CASSVGDSSYEQYF; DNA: TGTGCCAGCAGCGTGGGGGACTCCTCCTACGAGCAGTACTTC
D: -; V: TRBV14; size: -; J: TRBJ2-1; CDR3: CASSQWLDNNNEQFF; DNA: TGTGCCAGCAGCCAGTGGTTGGACAATAACAATGAGCAGTTCTTC
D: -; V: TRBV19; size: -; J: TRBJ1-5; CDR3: CASWDPHSNQPQHF; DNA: TGTGCCAGTTGGGACCCTCATAGCAATCAGCCCCAGCATTTT
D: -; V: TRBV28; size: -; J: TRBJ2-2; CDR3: CASRTQGTGELFF; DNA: TGTGCCAGCAGGACCCAGGGGACCGGGGAGCTGTTTTTT
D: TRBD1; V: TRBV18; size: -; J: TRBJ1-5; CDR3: CASSRLDRGGAAQHF; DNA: TGTGCCAGCTCACGACTGGACAGGGGTGGGGCAGCCCAGCATTTT
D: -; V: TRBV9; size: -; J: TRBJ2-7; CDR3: CASSPKAGLYEQYF; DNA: TGTGCCAGCAGTCCGAAAGCGGGCCTCTACGAGCAGTACTTC
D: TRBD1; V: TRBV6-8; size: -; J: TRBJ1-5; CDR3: CASSRQGAQPQHF; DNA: TGTGCCAGCAGTAGACAGGGCGCTCAGCCCCAGCATTTT